The TCR beta chain described here comes from a study of T-cell reconstitution after alpha-beta-depleted transplantation in children. Study results and limitations: Once a year had passed after transplant, T-cell counts and diversity came mostly from newly produced T cells. Surviving recipient T cells and thymic progenitors underlay high day-60 TCRbeta diversity in some patients.

This clonotype showed up many times. Its antigen is unknown. Germline V CDR1 and CDR2: MGHRA, YSYEKL. Trimming cost V 0 bases and J 9 bases, with 18 bases left between them. This CDR3 is built from 16 residues. TCRbeta library preparation incorporated unique molecular identifiers. One entry per CDR3 protein, called by TCRdb with MiXCR from the PCR reads. The sample holds more than 85,000 distinct CDR3 sequences, 4.5% to 7.5% seen once. Sequenced material: PBMCs, mostly from graft donor cells, taken 60 days after TCRalphabeta/CD19-depleted stem cell transplant. The sequence was obtained from a female patient between 2 and 15 years old who had a stem cell transplant for Fanconi anemia, so the T cells may come from the graft donor. The J gene is TRBJ2-1, the V gene TRBV4-1; D uncertain. CDR3 protein: CASSQDWLGYLGEQFF. The CDR3 DNA follows: TGCGCCAGCAGCCAAGATTGGTTGGGCTACCTCGGTGAGCAGTTCTTC.